The 8 T cell receptor beta chains listed next were all sequenced from one sample in a study of patients and donors after allogeneic stem cell transplantation. TCRdb reanalysed the RT-PCR reads using MiXCR and keeps one entry per CDR3 protein. The profile shows hundreds of thousands of distinct CDR3 sequences, 16% of them singletons. The sequenced sample consisted of blood, either unsorted or a sorted T cell fraction (not recorded which). The source of these receptors is a human donor who was either an allogeneic HSCT recipient or a stem cell or donor lymphocyte infusion donor (not recorded which). It is not recorded whose cells these are; they may come from a transplant donor.

This clonotype was seen at least ten times. This chain joins TRBV5-1 and TRBJ2-1; 13 bases line up with TRBD2. J was trimmed by 6 bases and V by 2 bases; bases with no gene match: 8. Germline loops: CDR1 SGHRS, CDR2 YFSETQ. The CDR3 runs to 17 residues. DNA of the CDR3: TGCGCCAGCAGCTTTTCAAGACTAGCGGGAGGACTCAATGAGCAGTTCTTC. Translation: CASSFSRLAGGLNEQFF. Complete variable domain (other parts from reference TRBV5-1 and TRBJ2-1): KAGVTQTPRYLIKTRGQQVTLSCSPISGHRSVSWYQQTPGQGLQFLFEYFSETQRNKGNFPGRFSGRQFSNSRSEMNVSTLELGDSALYLCASSFSRLAGGLNEQFFGPGTRLTVL.

This clonotype was detected a few times. V gene TRBV29-1 combines with J gene TRBJ1-5, with 7 bases identical to TRBD1. The CDR3 is made up of 19 amino acids. Germline assignment: CDR1 SQVTM and CDR2 ANQGSEA. The V segment lost 3 bases and the J segment 0 bases; nucleotides outside the gene matches: 17. The CDR3 region is CSVEGGTAYTQHSNQPQHF. For the CDR3, the DNA is TGCAGCGTTGAGGGAGGGACAGCATATACTCAACATAGCAATCAGCCCCAGCATTTT.

The rearrangement uses TRBV5-1 and TRBJ1-2; maybe TRBD1 (5 bases). Trimming left V 5 bases short and J 9 bases short, with 17 bases between. There are 13 residues in the CDR3. CDR1 is SGHRS, CDR2 YFSETQ, per germline. CDR3 protein: CASRPRGPVSYTF. The CDR3 DNA sequence: TGCGCCAGCAGACCTAGGGGCCCCGTGAGCTACACCTTC.

The chain is built from TRBV6-1 and TRBJ2-7; TRBD1 matches at 7 bases. The CDR3 totals 11 residues. Germline values: CDR1 MNHNS, CDR2 SASEGT. As DNA, the CDR3 is TGTGCAGAAGGGGGCATGAGCGAGCAGTACTTC. This encodes CAEGGMSEQYF.

In this sample, this clonotype turned up a few times. The V gene is TRBV11-3, the J gene TRBJ2-1, with TRBD1 matching 7 bases. Germline V gene lookup returns CDR1 SGHNT and CDR2 YENEEA. V shed 6 bases, J shed 10 bases, and the junction held 3 bases outside the gene matches. The CDR3 has 11 residues. In DNA, the CDR3 is TGTGCCAGCAGGCAGACAGGGGAGCAGTTCTTC. Amino acid sequence: CASRQTGEQFF.

This clonotype occurred a few times. The chain recombines TRBV5-1 with TRBJ2-3, with a weak D call TRBD2 (6 bases). CDR1 and CDR2 from the germline V gene are SGHRS and YFSETQ. This CDR3 spans 13 amino acids. Between the trimmed V and J ends, which lost 4 bases and 4 bases, there was a span of 10 bases. CDR3 sequence: CASSMGGPDTQYF. The CDR3 nucleotides are TGCGCCAGCAGCATGGGGGGTCCAGATACGCAGTATTTT.

This clonotype was recorded many times. The gene calls are TRBV4-1 and TRBJ1-1; no definite D call. CDR3 size: 13 residues. V lost 0 bases and J lost 4, with 6 bases in between. Germline V gene sequence: CDR1 MGHRA, CDR2 YSYEKL. The CDR3 coding sequence is TGCGCCAGCAGCCAAGAGGCCACCACTGAAGCTTTCTTT. It yields the protein CASSQEATTEAFF.

V is TRBV7-9 and J is TRBJ2-1; D gene ambiguous. Germline lookup yields CDR1 SEHNR and CDR2 FQNEAQ (reference sequence). V dropped 2 bases and J dropped 9 bases, with 14 bases sitting between them. The CDR3 runs 14 residues. As DNA, the CDR3 is TGTGCCAGCAGCTTATCGGGTAGCTTCTCTGAGCAGTTCTTC. Protein product: CASSLSGSFSEQFF.